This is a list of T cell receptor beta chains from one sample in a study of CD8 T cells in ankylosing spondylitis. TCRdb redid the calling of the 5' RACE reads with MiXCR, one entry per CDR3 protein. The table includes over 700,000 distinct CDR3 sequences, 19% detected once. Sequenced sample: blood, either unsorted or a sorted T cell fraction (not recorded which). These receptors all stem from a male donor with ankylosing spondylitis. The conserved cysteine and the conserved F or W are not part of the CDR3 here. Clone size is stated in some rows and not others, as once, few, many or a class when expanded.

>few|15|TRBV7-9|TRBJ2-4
ASSSPPGGEKKNIQY
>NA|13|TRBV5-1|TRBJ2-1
ASTPQGSSYNEQF
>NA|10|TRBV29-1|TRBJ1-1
SVGGGSGEAF
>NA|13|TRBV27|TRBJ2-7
ASSLGGGGPYEQY
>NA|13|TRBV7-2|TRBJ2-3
ASSLTGGHADTQY
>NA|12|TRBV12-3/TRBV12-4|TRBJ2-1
ASSLGLENNEQF
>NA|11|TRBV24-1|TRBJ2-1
ATSDSIINEQF
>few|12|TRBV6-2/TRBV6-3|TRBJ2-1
ASSYLAGANEQF
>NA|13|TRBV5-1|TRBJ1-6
ASSTLPDTASPLH
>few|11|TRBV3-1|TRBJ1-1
ASSRLRGTEAF
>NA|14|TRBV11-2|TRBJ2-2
ASSLREPANTGELF
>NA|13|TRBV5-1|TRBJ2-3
ASRTGTGAADTQY
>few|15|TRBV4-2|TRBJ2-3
ASSQVVAREGGDTQY
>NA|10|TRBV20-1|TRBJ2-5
SARSLWETQY
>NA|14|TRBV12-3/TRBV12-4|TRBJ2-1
ASTPGLATSYNEQF
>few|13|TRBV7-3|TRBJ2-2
ASSLIAGETGELF
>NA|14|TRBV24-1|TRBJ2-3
ATSAYGTERTDTQY
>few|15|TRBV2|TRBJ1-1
ASSDTNSDRANTEAF
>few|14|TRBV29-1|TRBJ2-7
SVGVPGLAGIDWQY
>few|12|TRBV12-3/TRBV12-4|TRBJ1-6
ASSTDVSNSPLH
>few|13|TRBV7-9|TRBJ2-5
ASSLALEEEETQY
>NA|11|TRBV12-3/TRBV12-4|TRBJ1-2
ASSDRVWYGYT